The source of this T cell receptor (beta chain) is a study of cytomegalovirus exposure and HLA in healthy donors. Notes on the study in general: Judged likely to be a sequencing artifact was a cluster of highly shared sequence variants.

Use of 60 Vbeta and 13 Jbeta primers characterized the PCR. Measured with immunoSEQ multiplex PCR; TCRdb has only the in-frame clones, and not every one. Across under 150,000 clones, the top ten clones capture 2% of the sample. Turning to this clone: What it recognizes is unknown.

V was pared by 4 bases and J by 4 bases, with 11 bases between. The CDR3 consists of 13 residues. The germline CDR1 and CDR2 sequences are SGHNT and YYREEE (reference sequence). The TCR sequence derives from a woman aged 55-69 years in good health and CMV-seronegative. The chain links TRBV5-4 to TRBJ1-2; no clear D. Sequences were obtained from PBMCs. In nucleotides, the CDR3 is TGTGCCAGCAGCCGCAGTGCGGGCTATGGCTACACCTTC. This encodes CASSRSAGYGYTF.